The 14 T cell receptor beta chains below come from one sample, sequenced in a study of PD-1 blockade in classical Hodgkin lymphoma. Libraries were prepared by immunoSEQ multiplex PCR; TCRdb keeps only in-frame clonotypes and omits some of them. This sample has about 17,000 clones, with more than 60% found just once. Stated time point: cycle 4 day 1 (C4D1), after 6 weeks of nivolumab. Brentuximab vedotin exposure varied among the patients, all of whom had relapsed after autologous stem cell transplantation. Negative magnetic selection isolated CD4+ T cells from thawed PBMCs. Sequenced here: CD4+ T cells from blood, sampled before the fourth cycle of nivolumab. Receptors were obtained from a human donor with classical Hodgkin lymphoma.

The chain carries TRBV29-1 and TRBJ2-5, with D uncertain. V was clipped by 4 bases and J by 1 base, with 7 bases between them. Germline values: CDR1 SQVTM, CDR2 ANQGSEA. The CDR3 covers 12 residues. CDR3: CSVVVAQETQYF. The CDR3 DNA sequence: TGCAGCGTTGTGGTAGCCCAAGAGACCCAGTACTTC.

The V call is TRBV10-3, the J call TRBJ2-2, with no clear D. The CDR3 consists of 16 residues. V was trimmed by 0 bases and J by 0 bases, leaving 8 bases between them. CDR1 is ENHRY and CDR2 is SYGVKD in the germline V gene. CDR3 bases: TGTGCCATCAGTGAGTCTACGGGCCCGAACACCGGGGAGCTGTTTTTT. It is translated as CAISESTGPNTGELFF.

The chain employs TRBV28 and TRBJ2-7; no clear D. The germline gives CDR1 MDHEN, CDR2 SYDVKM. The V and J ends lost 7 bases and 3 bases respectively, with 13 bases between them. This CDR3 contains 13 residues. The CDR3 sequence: CASKDTVIYEQYF. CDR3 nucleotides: TGTGCCAGCAAAGACACCGTTATCTACGAGCAGTACTTC.

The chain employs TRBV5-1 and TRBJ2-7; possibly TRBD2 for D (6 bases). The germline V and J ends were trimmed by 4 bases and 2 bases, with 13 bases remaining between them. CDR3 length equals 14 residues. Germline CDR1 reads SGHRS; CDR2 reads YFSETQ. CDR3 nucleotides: TGCGCCAGCAGCAACCGGGACTTCACCTACGAGCAGTACTTC. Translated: CASSNRDFTYEQYF.

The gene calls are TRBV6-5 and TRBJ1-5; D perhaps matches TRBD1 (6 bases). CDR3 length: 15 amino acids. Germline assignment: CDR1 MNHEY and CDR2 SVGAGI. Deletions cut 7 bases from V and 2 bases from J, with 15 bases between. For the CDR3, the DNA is TGTGCCAGCACTCTAGGGGGGGCTGGCAATCAGCCCCAGCATTTT. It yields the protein CASTLGGAGNQPQHF.

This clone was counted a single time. The CDR3 coding sequence is TGTGCCAGTAGGGAACAGGGGGCGGTCGGCACTGAAGCTTTCTTT. This encodes CASREQGAVGTEAFF. This rearrangement joins TRBV19 to TRBJ1-1; 9 nucleotides match TRBD1. V was pared by 6 bases and J by 4 bases, with 9 bases of the junction left unmatched. The CDR3 totals 15 residues. The germline V gene encodes CDR1 LNHDA and CDR2 SQIVND (reference sequence).

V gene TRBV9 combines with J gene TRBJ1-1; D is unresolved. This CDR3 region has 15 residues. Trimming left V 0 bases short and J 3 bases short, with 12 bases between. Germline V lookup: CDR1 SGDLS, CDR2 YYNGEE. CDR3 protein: CASSVESREDTEAFF. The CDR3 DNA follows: TGTGCCAGCAGCGTAGAGAGTAGGGAGGACACTGAAGCTTTCTTT.

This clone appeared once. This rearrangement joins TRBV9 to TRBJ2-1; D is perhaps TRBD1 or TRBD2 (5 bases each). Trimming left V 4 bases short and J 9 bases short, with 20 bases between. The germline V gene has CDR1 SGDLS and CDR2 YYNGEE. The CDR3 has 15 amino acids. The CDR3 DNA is TGTGCCAGCAGCATGGGGGTAGCCCGGTCTGGTGAGCAGTTCTTC. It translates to CASSMGVARSGEQFF.

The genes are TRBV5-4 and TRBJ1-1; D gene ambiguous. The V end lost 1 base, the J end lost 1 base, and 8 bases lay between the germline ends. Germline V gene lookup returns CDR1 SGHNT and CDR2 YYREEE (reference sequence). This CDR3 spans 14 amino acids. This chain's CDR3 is CASSLQATNTEAFF. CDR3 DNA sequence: TGTGCCAGCAGCTTGCAGGCCACGAACACTGAAGCTTTCTTT. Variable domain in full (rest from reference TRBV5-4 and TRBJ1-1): ETGVTQSPTHLIKTRGQQVTLRCSSQSGHNTVSWYQQALGQGPQFIFQYYREEENGRGNFPPRFSGLQFPNYSSELNVNALELDDSALYLCASSLQATNTEAFFGQGTRLTVV.

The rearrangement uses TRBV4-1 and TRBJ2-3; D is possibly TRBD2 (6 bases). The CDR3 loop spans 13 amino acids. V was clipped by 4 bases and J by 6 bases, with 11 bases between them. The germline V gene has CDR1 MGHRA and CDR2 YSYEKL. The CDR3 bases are TGCGCCAGCAGCCGACTAGGTGAGGATACGCAGTATTTT. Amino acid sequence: CASSRLGEDTQYF.

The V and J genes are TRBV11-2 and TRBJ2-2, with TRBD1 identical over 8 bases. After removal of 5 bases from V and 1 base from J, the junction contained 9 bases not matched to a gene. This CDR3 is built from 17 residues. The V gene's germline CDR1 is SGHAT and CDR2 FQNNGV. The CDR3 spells CASSPPLGQGNTGELFF. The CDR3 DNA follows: TGTGCCAGCAGCCCCCCCCTTGGACAGGGGAACACCGGGGAGCTGTTTTTT.

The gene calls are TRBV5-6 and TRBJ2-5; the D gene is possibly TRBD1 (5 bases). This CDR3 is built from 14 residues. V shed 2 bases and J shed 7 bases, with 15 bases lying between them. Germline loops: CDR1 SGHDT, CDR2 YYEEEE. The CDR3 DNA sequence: TGTGCCAGCAGCTTCTCGCAGGGCAGCGTGACCCAGTACTTC. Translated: CASSFSQGSVTQYF. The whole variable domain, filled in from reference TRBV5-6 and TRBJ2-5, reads DAGVTQSPTHLIKTRGQQVTLRCSPKSGHDTVSWYQQALGQGPQFIFQYYEEEERQRGNFPDRFSGHQFPNYSSELNVNALLLGDSALYLCASSFSQGSVTQYFGPGTRLLVL.

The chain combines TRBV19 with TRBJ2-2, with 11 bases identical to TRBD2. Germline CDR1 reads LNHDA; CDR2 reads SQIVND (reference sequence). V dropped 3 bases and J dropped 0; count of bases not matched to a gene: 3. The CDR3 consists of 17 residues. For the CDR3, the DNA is TGTGCCAGTAGTATTCGACTAGCGGGGACGAACACCGGGGAGCTGTTTTTT. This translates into CASSIRLAGTNTGELFF.

CDR3 DNA sequence: TGTGCCAGCCGGGGTAGCGGGAGAGTTGAGCAGTACTTC. Translating it yields CASRGSGRVEQYF. The chain uses TRBV6-5 and TRBJ2-7; 9 bases agree with TRBD2. The germline V gene has CDR1 MNHEY and CDR2 SVGAGI. The length of the CDR3 is 13 residues. V trimming: 8 bases; J trimming: 7 bases; junction bases outside the gene matches: 9.